One sample yielded the 9 T cell receptor beta chains listed below, sequenced in a study of cytomegalovirus exposure and HLA in healthy donors. Primers: 60 Vbeta forward and 13 Jbeta reverse. Profiling relied on immunoSEQ multiplex PCR, and the TCRdb table lists in-frame clones only, not all of them. The repertoire holds 90,000 to 120,000 clones, with around 80% as singletons. The sample comprised PBMCs. These receptors came from a female donor in good health and CMV-seropositive.

CDR3: CASSEMGLGGGPVQYF. CDR3 bases: TGTGCCAGCAGTGAAATGGGGTTGGGGGGAGGGCCCGTTCAGTACTTC. The chain uses TRBV2 and TRBJ2-7; TRBD2 matches at 7 bases. V shed 2 bases and J 10 bases; nucleotides not matched to a gene: 17. The germline V gene has CDR1 SNHLY and CDR2 FYNNEI. The CDR3 is made up of 16 amino acids.

The chain links TRBV27 to TRBJ1-2; D remains unclear. The germline V gene has CDR1 MNHEY and CDR2 SMNVEV (reference sequence). The CDR3 is 14 residues long. V lost 3 bases, J lost 0 bases, and 8 bases lay in between. The DNA for the CDR3 is TGTGCCAGCAGTTTGGGCATTCCTAACTATGGCTACACCTTC. This codes for CASSLGIPNYGYTF.

V and J are TRBV6-5 and TRBJ1-6; 10 bases map to TRBD1. The CDR3 has 14 amino acids. Germline values: CDR1 MNHEY, CDR2 SVGAGI. The ends lost 6 bases at V and 6 bases at J; junction bases unmatched: 2. CDR3 region: CASRGQGRNSPLHF. In DNA form, the CDR3 reads TGTGCCAGCAGGGGACAGGGGCGTAATTCACCCCTCCACTTT.

J is TRBJ2-1 and V is TRBV4-2; TRBD2 agrees at 11 bases. The V and J ends lost 1 base and 7 bases, in that order; junction bases with no gene match: 9. Germline lookup yields CDR1 LGHNA and CDR2 YNFKEQ. This CDR3 has 17 amino acids. CDR3 in DNA: TGTGCCAGCAGCCAAGTTTTAGCGGGAGGGCGTGAGAATGAGCAGTTCTTC. As protein: CASSQVLAGGRENEQFF.

The rearrangement uses TRBV7-2 and TRBJ2-5; 12 nucleotides align to TRBD1. This CDR3 contains 16 residues. V was clipped by 5 bases and J by 7 bases; unmatched bases: 11. The germline gives CDR1 SGHTA, CDR2 FQGNSA. The CDR3 here is CASSTRGTGGTRTQYF. The CDR3 nucleotides read TGTGCCAGCAGCACCCGAGGGACAGGGGGCACCAGGACCCAGTACTTC. The full variable domain, in which reference TRBV7-2 and TRBJ2-5 provide the parts outside the CDR3, is GAGVSQSPSNKVTEKGKDVELRCDPISGHTALYWYRQSLGQGLEFLIYFQGNSAPDKSGLPSDRFSAERTGGSVSTLTIQRTQQEDSAVYLCASSTRGTGGTRTQYFGPGTRLLVL.

This clone showed up just once. The genes are TRBV12-5 and TRBJ2-5; TRBD1 matches at 8 bases. Trimming removed 6 bases from V and 1 base from J; junction bases left unmatched: 10. This CDR3 has 16 residues. Germline assignment: CDR1 LGHNT and CDR2 FRNRAP. The DNA of the CDR3 is TGTGCTAGTGGGGCCGGACAGGGCTACCCCCAAGAGACCCAGTACTTC. It codes for CASGAGQGYPQETQYF.

This clone has a single count. This chain joins TRBV5-1 and TRBJ1-2; weak D call: TRBD1 (6 bases). This CDR3 has 14 residues. The V gene's germline CDR1 is SGHRS and CDR2 YFSETQ. V was shortened by 0 bases and J by 6 bases, with 12 bases between the two germline ends. CDR3 bases: TGCGCCAGCAGCTTGGCCGGGCAGGGGAATGGCTACACCTTC. This encodes CASSLAGQGNGYTF.

The chain links TRBV7-2 to TRBJ1-2; D might be TRBD1 (6 bases). Trimming removed 5 bases at V and 2 bases at J, with 12 bases between. Germline V gives CDR1 SGHTA, CDR2 FQGNSA. The CDR3 sequence is 14 residues long. The CDR3 DNA reads TGTGCCAGCAGCCCTCTAAGGGGGAACTATGGCTACACCTTC. Its protein is CASSPLRGNYGYTF.

V gene TRBV5-4 combines with J gene TRBJ2-5, with D possibly being TRBD2 (6 bases). V lost 5 bases, J lost 5 bases, and 16 bases lay in between. There are 14 residues in the CDR3. Germline lookup yields CDR1 SGHNT and CDR2 YYREEE (reference sequence). The CDR3 DNA reads TGTGCCAGCAGACTGGGGGGTGAGCAGGAGACCCAGTACTTC. Translating gives CASRLGGEQETQYF.